One sample yielded the 19 T cell receptor beta chains listed below, sequenced in a study of T cells in Graves' hyperthyroidism and ophthalmopathy. The TCR beta CDR3 regions underwent amplification using RNA transcripts as the source. The HTBI primer set was used in a first-round RT-PCR of the TCR CDR3. One entry per CDR3 protein results from TCRdb running MiXCR on the multiplex PCR reads. The data contain hundreds of thousands of distinct CDR3 sequences, 35% to 45% of them singletons. Sequencing was carried out using blood. The receptors shown here come from a man in his late teens or twenties with Graves' hyperthyroidism.

This clonotype was recorded a few times. V gene TRBV4-3 combines with J gene TRBJ1-3; 10 bases map to TRBD1. Per the germline V gene, CDR1 is LGHNA and CDR2 is YSLEER. The CDR3 runs to 17 residues. V shed 4 bases and J 1 base; nucleotides not matched to a gene: 7. The DNA for the CDR3 is TGCGCCAGCAGCCTTTCCGGGACAGGGGTGTCTGGAAACACCATATATTTT. Residues: CASSLSGTGVSGNTIYF.

Concerning this clonotype: Compared with germline, one end of the junction differs, possibly owing to a read error. V and J are TRBV7-8 and TRBJ2-5; 11 nucleotides match TRBD2. In germline, CDR1 is SGHVS, CDR2 FQNEAQ. The CDR3 spans 16 residues. The CDR3 DNA sequence: TGCGCCAGCAGCCAATCTATGGGACTAGCGGAAGAGACCCAGTACTTC. This translates into CASSQSMGLAEETQYF.

This clonotype appeared many times. The rearrangement links TRBV9 to TRBJ2-7; 8 nucleotides line up with TRBD2. The germline gives CDR1 SGDLS, CDR2 YYNGEE. Losses at the gene ends were 0 bases for V and 5 bases for J; bases not matched to a gene: 10. The length of the CDR3 is 16 residues. CDR3 region: CASSVGNSGGPDEQYF. Written as DNA, the CDR3 is TGTGCCAGCAGCGTAGGTAATTCGGGAGGGCCGGACGAGCAGTACTTC.

This clonotype was counted ten times or more. The chain employs TRBV24-1 and TRBJ1-5, with D unclear. Germline values: CDR1 KGHDR, CDR2 SFDVKD. The CDR3 contains 14 residues. V lost 2 bases, J lost 7 bases, and 11 bases lay in between. CDR3 coding DNA: TGTGCCACCAGTGATTCGGATGGGAGGCAGCCCCAGCATTTT. Translated: CATSDSDGRQPQHF.

This clonotype was seen more than once but under ten times. The chain has TRBV11-2 and TRBJ1-2; no reliable D call. The CDR3 length is 14 residues. Germline V gene data show CDR1 as SGHAT and CDR2 as FQNNGV. Deletions cut 3 bases from V and 0 bases from J, with 8 bases between. The CDR3: CASSFFETNYGYTF. CDR3 sequence (DNA): TGTGCCAGCAGCTTTTTCGAAACTAACTATGGCTACACCTTC.

This clonotype was recorded many times. This chain joins TRBV7-9 and TRBJ1-6, with 7 nucleotides matching TRBD1. V lost 6 bases to trimming and J lost 8 bases; unmatched junction nucleotides: 7. This CDR3 has 14 amino acids. The germline V gene has CDR1 SEHNR and CDR2 FQNEAQ (reference sequence). DNA for the CDR3: TGTGCCAGCAGAGCCCCGGGACAGCATTCACCCCTCCACTTT. Encoded protein: CASRAPGQHSPLHF.

This clonotype was detected only a few times. CDR3 residues: CASSLNSKSSYEQYF. The CDR3 nucleotides are TGTGCCAGCAGCTTAAACAGCAAGAGCTCCTACGAGCAGTACTTC. The gene calls are TRBV7-2 and TRBJ2-7; unclear D gene. V was trimmed by 2 bases and J by 0 bases, leaving 11 bases between them. The CDR3 is made up of 15 amino acids. CDR1 SGHTA and CDR2 FQGNSA come from the germline V gene.

This clonotype occurred a few times. The V and J genes are TRBV10-2 and TRBJ2-7; no clear D. The CDR3 extends over 14 amino acids. V gave up 3 bases and J gave up 6 bases, with 15 bases separating them. Germline V gives CDR1 WSHSY, CDR2 SAAADI. CDR3 nucleotide sequence: TGCGCCAGCAGTGATATTAACGTCGGAGCCGAGCAGTACTTC. The encoded protein is CASSDINVGAEQYF.

Ten or more counts support this clonotype. V usage is TRBV7-3 and J usage is TRBJ2-2; D not certain. Germline CDR1 is SGHTA and CDR2 is FQGTGA. V was shortened by 4 bases and J by 4 bases, with 7 bases between the two germline ends. The CDR3 length is 13 residues. The CDR3 DNA is TGTGCCAGCAGCTCGGGCGCCACCGGGGAGCTGTTTTTT. Translation: CASSSGATGELFF.

V and J are TRBV7-9 and TRBJ1-2; TRBD1 aligns across 8 bases. J was trimmed by 8 bases and V by 4 bases; bases with no gene match: 3. Per germline, CDR1 SEHNR and CDR2 FQNEAQ (reference sequence). The CDR3 runs to 12 residues. The chain's CDR3 is CASSWWDRGYTF. The CDR3 nucleotides are TGTGCCAGCAGCTGGTGGGACAGGGGCTACACCTTC.

This clonotype was found many times. The V and J genes are TRBV7-9 and TRBJ2-2; no firm D call. The ends were cut back, 2 bases at V and 7 bases at J, with 5 bases in the middle. Germline values: CDR1 SEHNR, CDR2 FQNEAQ (reference sequence). The CDR3 is made up of 12 amino acids. DNA for the CDR3: TGTGCCAGCAGCTTACTCGGCGGGGAGCTGTTTTTT. Translating gives CASSLLGGELFF.

For this clonotype: This sequence may be a read error, since a much larger clone differs from it by one base. The chain joins TRBV9 to TRBJ1-2; the D is unclear. The CDR3 has 13 residues. Per germline, CDR1 SGDLS and CDR2 YYNGEE. CDR3: CASPVFPNYGHTF. The CDR3, as DNA: TGTGCCAGCCCTGTATTCCCTAACTATGGCCACACCTTC.

This clonotype was counted only a few times. V usage is TRBV5-1 and J usage is TRBJ2-7; D is unclear. V was cut by 1 base and J by 1 base, with 9 bases left in between. Germline V CDR1 and CDR2: SGHRS, YFSETQ. The length of the CDR3 is 14 residues. Here the CDR3 reads CASSLIKPSYEQYF. DNA for the CDR3: TGCGCCAGCAGCTTGATAAAGCCTTCCTACGAGCAGTACTTC.

The genes are TRBV4-1 and TRBJ2-7; D call uncertain. Germline V gene data show CDR1 as MGHRA and CDR2 as YSYEKL. Trimming stripped 0 bases from V and 3 bases from J, with 12 bases between. The CDR3 contains 15 residues. CDR3 sequence: CASSQEGTSFYEQYF. The CDR3 nucleotides are TGCGCCAGCAGCCAAGAGGGTACGTCTTTCTACGAGCAGTACTTC.

Concerning this clonotype itself: A read error may be the cause here, since a much bigger clone is one base away. The chain couples TRBV29-1 to TRBJ2-2, with a possible D match to TRBD2 (6 bases). Germline V gene sequence: CDR1 SQVTM, CDR2 ANQGSEA. The V gene lost 5 bases and the J gene lost 3 bases, with 13 bases spanning the gap. The CDR3 covers 14 residues. This CDR3 is CSVRGDLDTGELFF. CDR3 nucleotide sequence: TGCAGCGTTCGCGGGGACCTGGACACCGGGGAGCTGTTTTTT.

J is TRBJ2-5 and V is TRBV5-6, with a weak D call TRBD2 (5 bases). This CDR3 region has 18 residues. The germline gives CDR1 SGHDT, CDR2 YYEEEE. Deletions cut 1 base from V and 5 bases from J, with 24 bases between. DNA for the CDR3: TGTGCCAGCAGCTTGATAGCGACGTCCCTCGTTCCGGAGGAGACCCAGTACTTC. It is translated as CASSLIATSLVPEETQYF.

The chain is built from TRBV9 and TRBJ1-5; D unclear. From germline, CDR1 is SGDLS and CDR2 YYNGEE. The V end was cut by 0 bases, the J end by 6 bases, with 7 bases between. The CDR3 runs to 13 residues. The CDR3 DNA reads TGTGCCAGCAGCGTAGCTTGGAGTCAGCCCCAGCATTTT. Its protein product is CASSVAWSQPQHF.

This chain connects TRBV10-3 to TRBJ2-6, with 10 bases fitting TRBD1. The ends lost 10 bases at V and 2 bases at J; junction bases unmatched: 8. The CDR3 consists of 16 residues. CDR1 is ENHRY and CDR2 is SYGVKD in the germline V gene. The CDR3 nucleotides read TGTGCCACCCTCGGGACAGGGGAACCTGGGGCCAACGTCCTGACTTTC. It specifies CATLGTGEPGANVLTF.

Concerning this clonotype itself: This may arise from a read error, as a much more abundant clone is one base away. V and J are TRBV7-2 and TRBJ1-1; D not certain. The CDR3 runs 13 residues. Trimming took off 8 bases at V and 6 bases at J, with 16 bases between the two ends. From germline, CDR1 is SGHTA and CDR2 FQGNSA. The CDR3: CASGHLYLPEAFF. The CDR3 DNA is TGTGCCAGCGGCCACCTCTATTTACCTGAAGCTTTCTTT.